The following is a TCR beta chain sequence with its context. Its antigen is still unknown. This sample is part of a study of diagnostic markers for celiac disease (dated by TCRdb to about 2020). Taken from cysteine to phenylalanine, the CDR3 has 16 residues. No nucleotide data were recorded. The germline V gene provides CDR1 MNHNS and CDR2 SASEGT. Sequencing took place on an Illumina MiSeq. Based on TCRdb reprocessing of the reads, there is one entry per CDR3 protein sequence, and DNA is missing. The sample's table lists a count of roughly 5,600 distinct CDR3 sequences. The top ten clones comprise 5.5% to 6% of the sample.

Here the chain combines TRBV6-1 and TRBJ1-4; TCRdb's D call of TRBD1 is untestable without DNA. The sequence came from a human donor. This table probably holds off-target reads from a library built for another chain. Input material: either unsorted cells or a sorted T cell fraction (not recorded which). The CDR3: CASSDPGRGGNEKLFF.